One and the same sample provided the 13 T cell receptor beta chains below, sequenced in a study of radiation and T cells in renal cell carcinoma (dated by TCRdb to the early 2020s). Receptors were amplified or captured by the immunoSEQ multiplex PCR assay. As stored in TCRdb, this immuneACCESS dataset retains in-frame rearrangements with V and J assigned. A fraction of the clones does not appear; measured against another copy, unresolved V genes explain less than half of the discrepancy, and the remainder lacks a known reason. The sample table holds 150,000 or so clones, of which 70% to 90% were seen once. The ten largest clones add up to more than 10% of the sample. In light of the paper, this sample's time point label describes: baseline pretreatment blood. The treatment or condition label on this specimen signifies: 15 Gy SBRT to primary tumor, nephrectomy 4 weeks later. This sample comprised blood, obtained from a patient whose treatment included radiotherapy and nephrectomy. The receptors shown here come from a woman between 50 and 59 years old with renal cell carcinoma.

This CDR3 reads CASSLVGGLYYEQYF. The CDR3 bases are TGTGCCAGCAGCTTAGTGGGTGGGTTATACTACGAGCAGTACTTC. The chain couples TRBV7-8 to TRBJ2-7; no firm D call. Trimming took 1 base from V and 3 from J, leaving 13 bases between them. Germline-derived CDR1 and CDR2 are SGHVS and FQNEAQ. The CDR3 runs to 15 residues.

J is TRBJ1-6 and V is TRBV6-5; 7 positions match TRBD1. The germline CDR1 and CDR2 sequences are MNHEY and SVGAGI. The CDR3 length is 15 residues. V lost 1 base, J lost 8 bases, and 5 bases stayed unmatched. CDR3 sequence (DNA): TGTGCCAGCAGTTACTTTGACAGGGCGGATTCACCCCTCCACTTT. Its translation is CASSYFDRADSPLHF.

The V gene is TRBV25-1, the J gene TRBJ2-5; 9 bases match TRBD1. There are 16 residues in the CDR3. Trimming removed 3 bases from V and 5 bases from J; junction bases left unmatched: 10. The germline CDR1 and CDR2 sequences are MGHDK and SYGVNS. The CDR3 is CASSDPRDRATETQYF. In nucleotides, the CDR3 is TGTGCCAGCAGTGATCCCCGGGACAGGGCGACGGAGACCCAGTACTTC.

This chain uses TRBV19 with TRBJ1-3, with D hard to call. The CDR3 runs to 12 residues. The germline V and J ends were trimmed by 3 bases and 4 bases, with 4 bases remaining between them. CDR1 LNHDA and CDR2 SQIVND come from the germline V gene (reference sequence). The CDR3: CASSITGNTIYF. The CDR3 DNA reads TGTGCCAGTAGTATTACGGGAAACACCATATATTTT.

This rearrangement joins TRBV6-6 to TRBJ2-3, with TRBD2 matching over 7 bases. V was clipped by 5 bases and J by 0 bases; unmatched bases: 8. Germline V lookup: CDR1 MNHNY, CDR2 SVGAGI (reference sequence). The CDR3 is 16 residues long. As DNA, the CDR3 is TGTGCCAGCAGTAACGAACTAGCGAGTAGCACAGATACGCAGTATTTT. As protein: CASSNELASSTDTQYF.

The rearrangement uses TRBV5-6 and TRBJ1-6; no reliable D call. CDR1 SGHDT and CDR2 YYEEEE come from the germline V gene. V lost 4 bases and J lost 6, with 14 bases in between. The length of the CDR3 is 15 residues. In DNA, the CDR3 is TGTGCCAGCAGCCTCGGAGACCGTATTAATTCACCCCTCCACTTT. It is translated as CASSLGDRINSPLHF.

CDR3 sequence reads: CASSFAGGVGNEQFF. The CDR3 DNA reads as TGCGCCAGCAGTTTTGCGGGGGGGGTAGGGAATGAGCAGTTCTTC. The chain joins TRBV10-2 to TRBJ2-1; 9 bases match TRBD2. Germline values: CDR1 WSHSY, CDR2 SAAADI. The CDR3 covers 15 residues. V was clipped by 5 bases and J by 7 bases; unmatched bases: 9.

V and J are TRBV7-9 and TRBJ1-3; no clear D. Trimming cost V 4 bases and J 2 bases, with 9 bases left between them. Germline CDR1 SEHNR, CDR2 FQNEAQ (reference sequence). The CDR3 consists of 14 residues. In DNA form, the CDR3 reads TGTGCCAGCAGCTCTCGGGGTACTGGAAACACCATATATTTT. Translation: CASSSRGTGNTIYF.

This sequence joins TRBV5-1 and TRBJ1-1, with a weak D call TRBD1 (5 bases). V lost 0 bases to trimming and J lost 1 base, with 10 bases between them. Per the germline V gene, CDR1 is SGHRS and CDR2 is YFSETQ. The CDR3 has 15 amino acids. CDR3 sequence (DNA): TGCGCCAGCAGCTTGGAAAGACAGCCGAACACTGAAGCTTTCTTT. It encodes CASSLERQPNTEAFF.

This sequence joins TRBV10-1 and TRBJ1-6, with 7 bases matching TRBD1. CDR3 length: 15 residues. Germline CDR1 and CDR2: WNHNN and SYGVQD (reference sequence). Trimming took 7 bases from V and 5 from J; bases not matched to a gene: 8. CDR3 bases: TGCGCCAGCATCGTACCGGGACAGAATAATTCACCCCTCCACTTT. It specifies CASIVPGQNNSPLHF.

This chain links TRBV2 with TRBJ1-1; 11 bases fit TRBD1. With 6 bases clipped from V and 5 bases from J, the junction kept 5 bases outside the gene matches. The CDR3 runs 14 residues. Germline-derived CDR1 and CDR2 are SNHLY and FYNNEI. DNA of the CDR3: TGTGCCAGCAGGGGGACAGGGGGAGGAACTGAAGCTTTCTTT. This codes for CASRGTGGGTEAFF.

The chain uses TRBV5-1 and TRBJ2-3; D tentatively fits TRBD1 or TRBD2 (5 bases each). The V end was cut by 5 bases, the J end by 2 bases, with 18 bases between. Germline CDR1 SGHRS, CDR2 YFSETQ. The CDR3 has 16 residues. CDR3 amino acids: CASSPRGSDYTDTQYF. In DNA, the CDR3 is TGCGCCAGCAGTCCCCGGGGCAGTGATTACACAGATACGCAGTATTTT.

A single count supports this clone. The chain couples TRBV6-1 to TRBJ2-1, with D hard to call. Between the trimmed V and J ends, which lost 10 bases and 7 bases, there was a span of 14 bases. The germline CDR1 and CDR2 sequences are MNHNS and SASEGT. This CDR3 contains 12 residues. DNA for the CDR3: TGTGCCACCCTCGGTACCAGGAATGAGCAGTTCTTC. This gives the protein CATLGTRNEQFF.